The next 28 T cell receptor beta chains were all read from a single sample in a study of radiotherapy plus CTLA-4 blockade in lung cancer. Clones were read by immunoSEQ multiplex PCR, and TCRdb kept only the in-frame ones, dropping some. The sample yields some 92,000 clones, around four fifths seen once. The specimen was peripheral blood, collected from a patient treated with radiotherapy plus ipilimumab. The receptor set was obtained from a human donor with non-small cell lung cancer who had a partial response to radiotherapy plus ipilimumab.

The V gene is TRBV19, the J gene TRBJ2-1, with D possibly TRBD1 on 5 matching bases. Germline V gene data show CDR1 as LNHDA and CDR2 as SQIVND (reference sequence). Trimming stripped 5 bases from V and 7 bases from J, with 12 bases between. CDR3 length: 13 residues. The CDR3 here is CASSETGWNEQFF. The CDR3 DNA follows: TGTGCCAGTAGTGAAACAGGTTGGAATGAGCAGTTCTTC. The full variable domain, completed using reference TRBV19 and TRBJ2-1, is DGGITQSPKYLFRKEGQNVTLSCEQNLNHDAMYWYRQDPGQGLRLIYYSQIVNDFQKGDIAEGYSVSREKKESFPLTVTSAQKNPTAFYLCASSETGWNEQFFGPGTRLTVL.

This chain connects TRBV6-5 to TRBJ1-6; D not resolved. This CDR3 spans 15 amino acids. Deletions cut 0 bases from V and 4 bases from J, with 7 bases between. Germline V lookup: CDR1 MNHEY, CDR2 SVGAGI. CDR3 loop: CASSYSGRYNSPLHF. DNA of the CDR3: TGTGCCAGCAGTTACTCTGGGCGTTATAATTCACCCCTCCACTTT.

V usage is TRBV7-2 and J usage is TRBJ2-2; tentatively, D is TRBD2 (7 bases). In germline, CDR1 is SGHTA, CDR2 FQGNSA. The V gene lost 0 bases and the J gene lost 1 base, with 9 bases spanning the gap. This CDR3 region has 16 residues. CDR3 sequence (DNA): TGTGCCAGCAGCTTAGCGGGAGGGGGGAACACCGGGGAGCTGTTTTTT. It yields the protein CASSLAGGGNTGELFF.

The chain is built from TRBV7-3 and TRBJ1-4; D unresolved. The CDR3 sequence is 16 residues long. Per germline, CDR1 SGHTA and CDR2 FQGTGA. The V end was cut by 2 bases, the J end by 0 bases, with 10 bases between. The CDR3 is CASSLAGGTTNEKLFF. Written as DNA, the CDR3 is TGTGCCAGCAGCTTAGCGGGCGGAACAACTAATGAAAAACTGTTTTTT.

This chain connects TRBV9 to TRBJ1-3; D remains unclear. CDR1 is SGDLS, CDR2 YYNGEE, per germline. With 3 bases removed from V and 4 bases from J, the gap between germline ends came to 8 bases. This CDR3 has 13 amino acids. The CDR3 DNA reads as TGTGCCAGCAGCGGAAGCGGGGGAAACACCATATATTTT. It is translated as CASSGSGGNTIYF.

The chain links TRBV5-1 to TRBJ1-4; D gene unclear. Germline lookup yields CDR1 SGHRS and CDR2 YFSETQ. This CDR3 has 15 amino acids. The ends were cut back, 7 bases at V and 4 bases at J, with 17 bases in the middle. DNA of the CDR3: TGCGCCAGCCGCGCGCTGGGCGGGAATAATGAAAAACTGTTTTTT. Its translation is CASRALGGNNEKLFF.

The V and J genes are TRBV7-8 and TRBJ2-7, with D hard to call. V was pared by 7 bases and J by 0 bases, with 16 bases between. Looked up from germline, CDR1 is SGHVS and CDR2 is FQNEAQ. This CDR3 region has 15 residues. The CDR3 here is CASNRQEFSSYEQYF. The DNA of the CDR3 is TGTGCCAGCAACCGACAAGAGTTTAGCTCCTACGAGCAGTACTTC.

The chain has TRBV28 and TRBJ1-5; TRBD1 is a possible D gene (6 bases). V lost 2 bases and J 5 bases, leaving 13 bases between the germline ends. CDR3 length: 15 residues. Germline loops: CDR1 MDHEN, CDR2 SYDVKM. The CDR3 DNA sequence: TGTGCCAGCAGTTTAACCCAGGGGTACGATCAGCCCCAGCATTTT. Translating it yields CASSLTQGYDQPQHF.

CDR3 DNA: TGTGCCAGCGCGGCTCTGGACAGGGACTATCAGCCCCAGCATTTT. This encodes CASAALDRDYQPQHF. The V call is TRBV27, the J call TRBJ1-5; TRBD1 matches at 8 bases. The CDR3 runs 15 residues. The V gene end was trimmed by 8 bases and the J gene end by 5 bases; junction bases not matched to a gene: 11. The germline gives CDR1 MNHEY, CDR2 SMNVEV (reference sequence).

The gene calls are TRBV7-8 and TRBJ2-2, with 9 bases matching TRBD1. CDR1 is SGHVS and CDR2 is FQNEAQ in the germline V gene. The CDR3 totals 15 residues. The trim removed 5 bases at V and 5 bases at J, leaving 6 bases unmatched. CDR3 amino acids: CASSPTGGLTGELFF. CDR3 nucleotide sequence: TGTGCCAGCAGCCCCACAGGGGGCCTAACCGGGGAGCTGTTTTTT.

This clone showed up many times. The CDR3 loop reads CASSGIMRAENEQFF. The CDR3, as DNA: TGTGCCAGCAGCGGAATTATGAGGGCCGAGAATGAGCAGTTCTTC. The chain employs TRBV5-6 and TRBJ2-1; tentatively, D is TRBD2 (5 bases). Trimming pared 4 bases from V and 7 bases from J, leaving 18 bases between. The germline CDR1 and CDR2 sequences are SGHDT and YYEEEE. This CDR3 contains 15 residues.

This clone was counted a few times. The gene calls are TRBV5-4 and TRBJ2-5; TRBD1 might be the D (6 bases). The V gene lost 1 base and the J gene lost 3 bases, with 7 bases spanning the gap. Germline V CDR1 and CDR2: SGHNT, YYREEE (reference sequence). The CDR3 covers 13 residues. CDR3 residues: CASSLYREETQYF. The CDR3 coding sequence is TGTGCCAGCAGCTTGTACAGGGAAGAGACCCAGTACTTC.

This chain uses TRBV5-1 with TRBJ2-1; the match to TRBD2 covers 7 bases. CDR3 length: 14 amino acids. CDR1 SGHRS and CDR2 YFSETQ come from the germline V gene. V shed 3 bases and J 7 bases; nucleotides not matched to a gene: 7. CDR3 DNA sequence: TGCGCCAGCAGCTGGGGTGGGGGGGGTAATGAGCAGTTCTTC. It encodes CASSWGGGGNEQFF.

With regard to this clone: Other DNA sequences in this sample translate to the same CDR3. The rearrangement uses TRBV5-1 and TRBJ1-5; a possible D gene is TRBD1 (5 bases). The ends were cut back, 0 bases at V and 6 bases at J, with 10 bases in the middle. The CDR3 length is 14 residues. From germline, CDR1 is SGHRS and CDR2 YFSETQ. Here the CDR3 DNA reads TGCGCCAGCAGCTTGGATCGGGGGGGTCAGCCCCAGCATTTT. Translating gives CASSLDRGGQPQHF.

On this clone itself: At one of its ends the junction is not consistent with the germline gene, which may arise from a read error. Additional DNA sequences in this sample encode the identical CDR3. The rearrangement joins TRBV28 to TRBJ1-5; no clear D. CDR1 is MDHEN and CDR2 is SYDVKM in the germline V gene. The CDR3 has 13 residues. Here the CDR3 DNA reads TGTGCTAGCAGTTATGCGGTCAATCAGCCCCAGCATTTT. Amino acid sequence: CASSYAVNQPQHF.

This chain's CDR3 is CASSPPRWQGAHSGANVLTF. CDR3 DNA: TGTGCCAGCAGCCCCCCGCGGTGGCAGGGGGCACACTCTGGGGCCAACGTCCTGACTTTC. V usage is TRBV5-4 and J usage is TRBJ2-6, with 8 nucleotides matching TRBD1. Germline assignment: CDR1 SGHNT and CDR2 YYREEE (reference sequence). The CDR3 spans 20 residues. With 4 bases clipped from V and 0 bases from J, the junction kept 15 bases outside the gene matches.

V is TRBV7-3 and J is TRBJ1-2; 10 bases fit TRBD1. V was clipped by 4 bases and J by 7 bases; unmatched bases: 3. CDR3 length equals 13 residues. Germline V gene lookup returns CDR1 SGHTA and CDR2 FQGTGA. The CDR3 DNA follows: TGTGCCAGCAGCTCCCGGGACAGGGGTGGCTACACCTTC. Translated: CASSSRDRGGYTF.

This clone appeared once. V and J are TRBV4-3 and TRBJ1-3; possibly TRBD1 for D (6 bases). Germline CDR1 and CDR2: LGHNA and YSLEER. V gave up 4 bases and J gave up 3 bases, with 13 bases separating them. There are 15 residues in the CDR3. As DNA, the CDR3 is TGCGCCAGCAGCCCTACCGGGACATATGGAAACACCATATATTTT. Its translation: CASSPTGTYGNTIYF.

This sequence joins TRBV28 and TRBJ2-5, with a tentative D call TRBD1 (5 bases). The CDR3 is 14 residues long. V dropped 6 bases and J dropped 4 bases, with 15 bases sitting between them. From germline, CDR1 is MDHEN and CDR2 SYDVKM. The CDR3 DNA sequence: TGTGCCAGCAGCAATTCAAGGGGCAGAGAGACCCAGTACTTC. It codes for CASSNSRGRETQYF. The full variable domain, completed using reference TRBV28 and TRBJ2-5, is DVKVTQSSRYLVKRTGEKVFLECVQDMDHENMFWYRQDPGLGLRLIYFSYDVKMKEKGDIPEGYSVSREKKERFSLILESASTNQTSMYLCASSNSRGRETQYFGPGTRLLVL.

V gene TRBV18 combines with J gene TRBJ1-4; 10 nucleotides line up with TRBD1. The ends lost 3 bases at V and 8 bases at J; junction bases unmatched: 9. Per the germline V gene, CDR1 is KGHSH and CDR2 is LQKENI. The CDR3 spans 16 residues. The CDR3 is CASSPRDRGLGEKLFF. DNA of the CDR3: TGTGCCAGCTCACCCCGGGACAGGGGACTCGGAGAAAAACTGTTTTTT.

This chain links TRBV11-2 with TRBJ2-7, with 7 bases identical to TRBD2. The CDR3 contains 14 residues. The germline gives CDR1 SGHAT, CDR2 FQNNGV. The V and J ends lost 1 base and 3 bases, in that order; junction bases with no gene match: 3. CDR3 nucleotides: TGTGCCAGCAGCTTAGGGCTAGCGGTCTACGAGCAGTACTTC. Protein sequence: CASSLGLAVYEQYF.

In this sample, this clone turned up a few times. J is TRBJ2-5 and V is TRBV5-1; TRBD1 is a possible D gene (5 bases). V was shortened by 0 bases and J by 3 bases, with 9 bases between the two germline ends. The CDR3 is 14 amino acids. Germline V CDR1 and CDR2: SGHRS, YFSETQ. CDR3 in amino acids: CASSLGRGEETQYF. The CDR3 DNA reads TGCGCCAGCAGCTTGGGTAGGGGCGAAGAGACCCAGTACTTC.

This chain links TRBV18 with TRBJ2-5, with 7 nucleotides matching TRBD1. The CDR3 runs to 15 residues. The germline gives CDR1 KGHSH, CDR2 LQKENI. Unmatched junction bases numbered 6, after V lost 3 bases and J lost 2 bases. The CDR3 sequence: CASSPGQPKQETQYF. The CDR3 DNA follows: TGTGCCAGCTCACCGGGACAGCCTAAACAAGAGACCCAGTACTTC. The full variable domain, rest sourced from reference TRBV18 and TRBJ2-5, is NAGVMQNPRHLVRRRGQEARLRCSPMKGHSHVYWYRQLPEEGLKFMVYLQKENIIDESGMPKERFSAEFPKEGPSILRIQQVVRGDSAAYFCASSPGQPKQETQYFGPGTRLLVL.

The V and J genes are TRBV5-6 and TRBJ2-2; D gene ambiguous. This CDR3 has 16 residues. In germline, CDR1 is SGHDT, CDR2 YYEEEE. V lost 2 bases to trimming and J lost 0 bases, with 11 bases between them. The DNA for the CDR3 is TGTGCCAGCAGCTTACGAGTCATCTCGAACACCGGGGAGCTGTTTTTT. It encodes CASSLRVISNTGELFF. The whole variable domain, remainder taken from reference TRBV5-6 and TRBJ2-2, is DAGVTQSPTHLIKTRGQQVTLRCSPKSGHDTVSWYQQALGQGPQFIFQYYEEEERQRGNFPDRFSGHQFPNYSSELNVNALLLGDSALYLCASSLRVISNTGELFFGEGSRLTVL.

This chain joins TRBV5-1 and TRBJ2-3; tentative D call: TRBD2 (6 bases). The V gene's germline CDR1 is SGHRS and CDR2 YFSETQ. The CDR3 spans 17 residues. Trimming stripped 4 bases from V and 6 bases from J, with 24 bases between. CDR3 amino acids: CASSPIGDTRRGDTQYF. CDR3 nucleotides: TGCGCCAGCAGCCCTATAGGTGATACCCGGCGGGGCGATACGCAGTATTTT.

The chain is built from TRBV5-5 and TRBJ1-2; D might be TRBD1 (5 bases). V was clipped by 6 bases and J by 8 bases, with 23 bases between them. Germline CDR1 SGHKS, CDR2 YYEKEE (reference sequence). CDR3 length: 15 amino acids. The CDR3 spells CASTISQGLLRGYTF. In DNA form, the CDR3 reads TGTGCCAGCACCATAAGCCAGGGACTTTTAAGAGGCTACACCTTC.

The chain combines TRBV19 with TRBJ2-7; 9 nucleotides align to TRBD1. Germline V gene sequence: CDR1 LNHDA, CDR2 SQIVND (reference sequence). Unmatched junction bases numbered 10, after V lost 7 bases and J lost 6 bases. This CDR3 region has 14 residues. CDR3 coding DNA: TGTGCCAGTACCCCCGGGACAGGGAATGGCGAGCAGTACTTC. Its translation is CASTPGTGNGEQYF.

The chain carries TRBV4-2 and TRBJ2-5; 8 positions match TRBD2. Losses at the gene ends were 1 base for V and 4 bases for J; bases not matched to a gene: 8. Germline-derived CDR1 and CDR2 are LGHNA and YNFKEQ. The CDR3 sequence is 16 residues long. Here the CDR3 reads CASSQARGAKGETQYF. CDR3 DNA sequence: TGTGCCAGCAGCCAAGCGCGGGGGGCGAAAGGAGAGACCCAGTACTTC.